A selection of T cell receptor beta chains follows, all from one sample in a study of sequential checkpoint blockade in melanoma. Repertoires were generated with immunoSEQ multiplex PCR, while TCRdb's copy carries only in-frame clones and drops some. The table shows fewer than 15,000 clones, with roughly four fifths occurring only once. Specimen: CD8+ T cells sorted from blood (inferred from file names), collected from a patient given nivolumab and ipilimumab in sequence. All receptors derive from a human patient with melanoma. Some clones in this sample may be carry-over from other donors' samples. CDR3s include the opening cysteine and the closing phenylalanine or tryptophan. D genes are given only for firm matches. Expanded clones are given a class, and other clones once, few, many or no size at all.

v_gene	j_gene	abundance	d_gene	CDR3aa	CDR3nt
TRBV6-5	TRBJ2-5	few	TRBD1	CASRQGARKETQYF	TGTGCCAGCAGACAGGGGGCTCGGAAGGAGACCCAGTACTTC
TRBV10-3	TRBJ1-4	.	TRBD1	CAISEGRDRDLKVTTNEKLFF	TGTGCCATCAGTGAGGGCCGGGACAGGGATCTGAAGGTCACAACTAATGAAAAACTGTTTTTT
TRBV11-2	TRBJ2-7	.	.	CASSLLGYEQYF	TGTGCCAGCAGCTTACTAGGCTACGAGCAGTACTTC
TRBV4-1	TRBJ1-1	.	.	CASSQGRAYTEAFF	TGCGCCAGCAGCCAGGGCCGTGCGTACACTGAAGCTTTCTTT
TRBV5-1	TRBJ2-1	.	TRBD2	CASSSRLAGHNEQFF	TGCGCCAGCAGCTCCAGACTAGCGGGGCACAATGAGCAGTTCTTC
TRBV25-1	TRBJ1-5	.	.	CASSAAGEQPQHF	TGTGCCAGCAGTGCTGCAGGGGAACAGCCCCAGCATTTT
TRBV28	TRBJ2-7	.	.	CASTDSYEQYF	TGTGCCAGCACAGACTCCTACGAGCAGTACTTC
TRBV7-6	TRBJ1-2	.	.	CASSSDSYNYGYTF	TGTGCCAGCAGCTCGGACAGCTATAACTATGGCTACACCTTC
TRBV15	TRBJ1-5	.	.	CATSRGFEGSQPQHF	TGTGCCACCAGCAGAGGATTCGAGGGCTCTCAGCCCCAGCATTTT
TRBV9	TRBJ2-1	.	TRBD1	CASSVPRDRGSWEQFF	TGTGCCAGCAGCGTACCTCGGGACAGGGGATCCTGGGAGCAGTTCTTC
TRBV7-9	TRBJ1-6	.	.	CASSLASKLPLHF	TGTGCCAGCAGCTTAGCCTCGAAGCTACCCCTCCACTTT
TRBV5-8	TRBJ2-1	.	TRBD1	CASSSRDRVNEQFF	TGTGCCAGCAGCTCCCGGGACAGGGTCAATGAGCAGTTCTTC
TRBV7-8	TRBJ2-3	.	.	CASSLRSGGRIDTDTQYF	TGTGCCAGCAGCTTACGGAGCGGCGGCAGGATTGACACAGATACGCAGTATTTT
TRBV4-1	TRBJ1-2	.	.	CASSQDFSGRGEGYTF	TGCGCCAGCAGCCAGGATTTTTCGGGCAGGGGCGAAGGCTACACCTTC
TRBV22-1	TRBJ2-6	.	.	CPGRRGEQSRANVLTF	TGTCCTGGGAGGCGAGGCGAACAAAGTCGGGCCAACGTCCTGACTTTC
TRBV7-2	TRBJ1-1	.	.	CASSLPRRGRNTEAFF	TGTGCCAGCAGCTTACCCCGGAGGGGCAGGAACACTGAAGCTTTCTTT
TRBV19	TRBJ1-1	.	TRBD1	CASDRGEGGQEIF	TGTGCCAGCGATAGGGGGGAAGGGGGCCAGGAGATCTTT